The sequence of this T cell receptor beta chain was determined in a study of OX40 agonist ivuxolimab in advanced cancers. Study overall: Patient treatment consisted of intravenous ivuxolimab administration every 2 weeks at 0.01 to 10 mg/kg. Participants, 75% to 90% male, averaged around 60 years of age, ranging from roughly 23 to 90.

There are 15 residues in the CDR3. Germline values: CDR1 SGHKS, CDR2 YYEKEE (reference sequence). V lost 3 bases to trimming and J lost 5 bases; unmatched junction nucleotides: 7. In this sample, this clone turned up a few times. Clones were sequenced by immunoSEQ multiplex PCR, and TCRdb holds only the in-frame ones, with some missing. The sample carries 30,000 to 40,000 clones, roughly 89% recorded once. The sequencing here drew on CD4+ or CD8+ T cells sorted from blood, taken in a trial of the OX40 agonist ivuxolimab. The rearrangement links TRBV5-5 to TRBJ2-7; TRBD1 matches at 11 bases. This clonotype was obtained from an adult with an advanced solid tumor such as melanoma, head and neck, liver or kidney cancer. The CDR3 sequence: CASSSRTGGINEQYF. CDR3 sequence (DNA): TGTGCCAGCAGCTCCAGGACAGGGGGCATAAACGAGCAGTACTTC.